These 3 T cell receptor beta chains were sequenced from one sample in a study of blood T cell repertoires in COVID-19. The method was immunoSEQ multiplex PCR; TCRdb's version includes in-frame clones alone and lacks a portion of them. The repertoire consists of a few hundred thousand clones, with 75% to 90% occurring once and the leading ten covering roughly 2.5%. Sequenced: PBMCs or T cells enriched from blood (not recorded which). All receptors derive from a woman aged 50 to 60 who had recovered from COVID-19.

The chain carries TRBV29-1 and TRBJ1-2, with D unclear. The ends were cut back, 7 bases at V and 8 bases at J, with 17 bases in the middle. The length of the CDR3 is 12 residues. Germline-derived CDR1 and CDR2 are SQVTM and ANQGSEA. The CDR3 region is CSALGGRFGYTF. The CDR3 DNA is TGCAGCGCCCTGGGAGGGCGATTCGGCTACACCTTC.

The rearrangement uses TRBV7-9 and TRBJ2-2; TRBD1 agrees at 7 bases. V lost 5 bases to trimming and J lost 0 bases; unmatched junction nucleotides: 9. In germline, CDR1 is SEHNR, CDR2 FQNEAQ (reference sequence). The CDR3 runs to 17 residues. CDR3 DNA: TGTGCCAGCAGCCCACACAGGGGTCAGACGAACACCGGGGAGCTGTTTTTT. Its translation: CASSPHRGQTNTGELFF.

J is TRBJ1-6 and V is TRBV4-2; D not certain. From germline, CDR1 is LGHNA and CDR2 YNFKEQ. Trimming left V 0 bases short and J 9 bases short, with 18 bases between. The CDR3 runs to 17 residues. For the CDR3, the DNA is TGTGCCAGCAGCCAAGACGGTAGTAACCTTTTCTTTTCACCCCTCCACTTT. Translating gives CASSQDGSNLFFSPLHF.